The source of this T cell receptor (beta chain) is a study of blood T cell repertoires in COVID-19. This clone has just one count. Germline V gene data show CDR1 as SGHNT and CDR2 as YYREEE (reference sequence). CDR3 length equals 14 residues. Trimming removed 2 bases at V and 2 bases at J, with 10 bases between. Repertoires were generated with immunoSEQ multiplex PCR, while TCRdb's copy carries only in-frame clones and drops some. The repertoire includes about 74,000 clones, roughly 88% of them detected once, and 1.5% to 2.5% sits in the top ten. Sequencing used peripheral blood. The V gene is TRBV5-4, the J gene TRBJ2-5, with D possibly matching TRBD2 (6 bases). The sequence was obtained from a woman over 75 with active or convalescent COVID-19. The CDR3 DNA reads TGTGCCAGCAGCTTCGGGACTCCTCAAGAGACCCAGTACTTC. This encodes CASSFGTPQETQYF.